This is a list of T cell receptor beta chains from one sample in a study of OX40 agonist ivuxolimab in advanced cancers. The assay was immunoSEQ multiplex PCR, and TCRdb's table has in-frame clones only and misses some. The sample contains 36,000 or so clones, 70% to 80% of which appear only once. The sequencing here drew on CD4+ or CD8+ T cells sorted from blood, taken in a trial of the OX40 agonist ivuxolimab. The source is an adult with an advanced solid tumor such as melanoma, head and neck, liver or kidney cancer. Each CDR3 is given with its conserved first and last residue. The D gene is left open where the match is weak. Size is stated for part of the rows, as once, few or many counts, or as a class when the clone is expanded.

J | size | V | length | D | DNA | CDR3
TRBJ2-7 | NA | TRBV27 | 16 | TRBD1 | TGTGCCAGCAGTTTTATCGAGACAGGGCCCACCTACGAGCAGTACTTC | CASSFIETGPTYEQYF
TRBJ2-3 | NA | TRBV7-9 | 18 | NA | TGTGCCAGCAGCCCCTACTTTGACCGGAGGGGTAGCACAGATACGCAGTATTTT | CASSPYFDRRGSTDTQYF
TRBJ2-7 | NA | TRBV23-1 | 16 | NA | TGCGCCAGCAGACAGGGCGCGGTTGGATGTTCCTACGAGCAGTACTTC | CASRQGAVGCSYEQYF
TRBJ1-2 | NA | TRBV2 | 15 | NA | TGTGCCAGCAGGCATCGACAGGAACTGGGGGATGGCTACACCTTC | CASRHRQELGDGYTF
TRBJ2-1 | NA | TRBV9 | 14 | TRBD2 | TGTGCCAGCAGTTCCGGGACTAGCGGTCATGAGCAGTTCTTC | CASSSGTSGHEQFF
TRBJ1-1 | NA | TRBV4-1 | 14 | TRBD1 | TGCGCCAGCAGCCCGGGGACAGCCAAAGGGGAAGCTTTCTTT | CASSPGTAKGEAFF
TRBJ1-2 | NA | TRBV6-5 | 12 | NA | TGTGCCAGTGGGAGCTACGACTATGGCTACACCTTC | CASGSYDYGYTF
TRBJ2-7 | NA | TRBV27 | 15 | TRBD2 | TGTGCCAGCAGTTTAGGGGGAGGGTACTCCTACGAGCAGTACTTC | CASSLGGGYSYEQYF
TRBJ2-2 | NA | TRBV5-3 | 12 | NA | TGTGCCAGCAGCTGGAATTCCGGGGAGCTGTTTTTT | CASSWNSGELFF
TRBJ2-3 | few | TRBV30 | 16 | TRBD2 | TGTGCCTGGAGTGTACTCGCGGGAGGCTTCACAGATACGCAGTATTTT | CAWSVLAGGFTDTQYF
TRBJ2-2 | NA | TRBV15 | 17 | TRBD2 | TGTGCCACCAGCAGGGATCTAGCGGGAGGGACGACCGGGGAGCTGTTTTTT | CATSRDLAGGTTGELFF
TRBJ2-7 | NA | TRBV28 | 12 | NA | TGTGCCAGCAGTTTTACCGGCTACGAGCAGTACTTC | CASSFTGYEQYF
TRBJ2-2 | NA | TRBV28 | 17 | NA | TGTGCCAGCAGGCCTCGCGTCCGGGCTTCGAACACCGGGGAGCTGTTTTTT | CASRPRVRASNTGELFF
TRBJ2-3 | NA | TRBV19 | 19 | TRBD2 | TGTGCCAGTGATAACGGCCCGGGACTAGCGGTCTCTGGGCCAGATACGCAGTATTTT | CASDNGPGLAVSGPDTQYF
TRBJ2-7 | few | TRBV4-1 | 20 | TRBD2 | TGCGCCAGCAGCCAAGTCCCACCGGGACTAGCGGACGATTGGGGCTACGAGCAGTACTTC | CASSQVPPGLADDWGYEQYF
TRBJ2-1 | NA | TRBV5-6 | 12 | NA | TGTGCCAGCAGCTTGGCTTGGGATGAGCAGTTCTTC | CASSLAWDEQFF
TRBJ2-1 | NA | TRBV30 | 12 | NA | TGTGCCTGGAGCTTCGACAGTAATGAGCAGTTCTTC | CAWSFDSNEQFF
TRBJ1-5 | NA | TRBV19 | 13 | NA | TGTGCCAGTAGTATAGACGGCCTGCAGCCCCAGCATTTT | CASSIDGLQPQHF
TRBJ2-2 | many | TRBV27 | 12 | NA | TGTGCCAGCAGTTCCCCCCACGGGGAGCTGTTTTTT | CASSSPHGELFF
TRBJ2-2 | NA | TRBV6-5 | 13 | NA | TGTGCCAGCAGTCCCCTGAACACCGGGGAGCTGTTTTTT | CASSPLNTGELFF
TRBJ2-1 | NA | TRBV29-1 | 17 | TRBD1 | TGCAGCGCAAAAGGGACAGGAGTCTCGAGCTCCTACAATGAGCAGTTCTTC | CSAKGTGVSSSYNEQFF
TRBJ2-1 | NA | TRBV5-5 | 15 | NA | TGTGCCAGCAGCTTGTATGATAGCGGATACAATGAGCAGTTCTTC | CASSLYDSGYNEQFF
TRBJ2-2 | NA | TRBV27 | 13 | NA | TGTGCCAGCAGTTTATCGAACACCGGGGAGCTGTTTTTT | CASSLSNTGELFF
TRBJ1-4 | NA | TRBV9 | 11 | NA | TGTGCCAGCAGCGTAGGTGAAAAACTGTTTTTT | CASSVGEKLFF
TRBJ2-2 | NA | TRBV4-1 | 15 | NA | TGCGCCAGCAGCCAAGATCACAGAGCCACCGGGGAGCTGTTTTTT | CASSQDHRATGELFF
TRBJ2-1 | few | TRBV19 | 15 | NA | TGTGCCAGTAGTATAGGGAGGAGCTCCTACAATGAGCAGTTCTTC | CASSIGRSSYNEQFF
TRBJ1-1 | NA | TRBV6-1 | 11 | NA | TGTGCCAGCAGTGGTCTCACTGAAGCTTTCTTT | CASSGLTEAFF
TRBJ2-7 | NA | TRBV7-6 | 15 | TRBD1 | TGTGCCAGCAGCTTAGGACAGGGGGCCACCTACGAGCAGTACTTC | CASSLGQGATYEQYF
TRBJ2-1 | NA | TRBV28 | 14 | NA | TGTGCCAGCAATCTAGGACTCGGGTACAATGAGCAGTTCTTC | CASNLGLGYNEQFF
TRBJ2-2 | NA | TRBV9 | 13 | NA | TGTGCCAGCAGCGTATCGGGTACCGGGGAGCTGTTTTTT | CASSVSGTGELFF
TRBJ2-3 | NA | TRBV27 | 13 | TRBD1 | TGTGCCAGCCGAGGACAGGGCCCAGATACGCAGTATTTT | CASRGQGPDTQYF
TRBJ2-1 | few | TRBV7-6 | 16 | TRBD2 | TGTGCCAGCAGCCTACGGACGGGGGGGTCCTACAATGAGCAGTTCTTC | CASSLRTGGSYNEQFF
TRBJ2-1 | NA | TRBV21-1 | 13 | NA | TGTGCCTGCACAGGCGTCGCCCACAATGAGCAGTTCTTC | CACTGVAHNEQFF
TRBJ1-3 | NA | TRBV4-2 | 15 | NA | TGTGCCAGCAGCCTCAGTAAATACTCTGGAAACACCATATATTTT | CASSLSKYSGNTIYF
TRBJ2-1 | NA | TRBV7-8 | 17 | TRBD2 | TGTGCCAGCAGCTTAAAACAGGCTAGCGGGAGTCGACATGAGCAGTTCTTC | CASSLKQASGSRHEQFF
TRBJ2-7 | NA | TRBV2 | 15 | NA | TGTGCCAGCAGTGAGGGGTCTCGCGCACCCTACGAGCAGTACTTC | CASSEGSRAPYEQYF
TRBJ2-7 | once | TRBV7-9 | 12 | NA | TGTGCCAGCAGCCCTATAGGAGAGTTCCAGTACTTC | CASSPIGEFQYF
TRBJ1-1 | few | TRBV27 | 15 | NA | TGTGCCAGCAGTTTGTCTACAGGGTTGAACACTGAAGCTTTCTTT | CASSLSTGLNTEAFF
TRBJ2-5 | NA | TRBV7-9 | 18 | TRBD2 | TGTGCCAGCAGCTTAGAGAAGCGGGGGGGCACCACAAAAGAGACCCAGTACTTC | CASSLEKRGGTTKETQYF
TRBJ2-5 | NA | TRBV19 | 19 | TRBD2 | TGTGCCAGTAGTAACAAGGGACTAGCGGGGGGAACAGTACAAGAGACCCAGTACTTC | CASSNKGLAGGTVQETQYF
TRBJ1-1 | NA | TRBV27 | 13 | TRBD1 | TGTGCCAGCAGTGCCACAGGGGTGGCTGAAGCTTTCTTT | CASSATGVAEAFF
TRBJ2-2 | NA | TRBV4-2 | 21 | TRBD2 | TGTGCCAGCAGCCAAGATGAAGGGCTGCTAGCGGGAGTGTGGAACACCGGGGAGCTGTTTTTT | CASSQDEGLLAGVWNTGELFF
TRBJ1-5 | few | TRBV14 | 16 | NA | TGTGCCAGCAGCCAAGACGACAGTTATAGCAATCAGCCCCAGCATTTT | CASSQDDSYSNQPQHF
TRBJ1-4 | NA | TRBV4-3 | 16 | NA | TGCGCCAGCAGCCGCACCCTGGGGCAGTCTAATGAAAAACTGTTTTTT | CASSRTLGQSNEKLFF
TRBJ2-3 | once | TRBV9 | 16 | NA | TGTGCCAGCAGCGTCTTTGGGACTGGAGGCTCAGATACGCAGTATTTT | CASSVFGTGGSDTQYF
TRBJ1-1 | many | TRBV4-1 | 15 | NA | TGCGCCAGCAGCCAAAATCGAGGGCAGGGGACTGAAGCTTTCTTT | CASSQNRGQGTEAFF
TRBJ2-6 | once | TRBV9 | 17 | TRBD2 | TGTGCCAGCAGCGGACTAGCGGGGAACTCTGGGGCCAACGTCCTGACTTTC | CASSGLAGNSGANVLTF
TRBJ1-1 | NA | TRBV6-6 | 15 | NA | TGTGCCAGCAGTTATTTGGACCCTACCCTAGGGGAAGCTTTCTTT | CASSYLDPTLGEAFF
TRBJ1-4 | few | TRBV4-3 | 17 | NA | TGCGCCAGCAGCCAAGACAGACAGACCCGCGGTAATGAAAAACTGTTTTTT | CASSQDRQTRGNEKLFF
TRBJ1-2 | many | TRBV29-1 | 13 | NA | TGCAGCGTTGTGGCAGAGTACTCCGATGGCTACACCTTC | CSVVAEYSDGYTF
TRBJ1-1 | NA | TRBV28 | 12 | NA | TGTGCCATCGTGGGATCGGACACTGAAGCTTTCTTT | CAIVGSDTEAFF